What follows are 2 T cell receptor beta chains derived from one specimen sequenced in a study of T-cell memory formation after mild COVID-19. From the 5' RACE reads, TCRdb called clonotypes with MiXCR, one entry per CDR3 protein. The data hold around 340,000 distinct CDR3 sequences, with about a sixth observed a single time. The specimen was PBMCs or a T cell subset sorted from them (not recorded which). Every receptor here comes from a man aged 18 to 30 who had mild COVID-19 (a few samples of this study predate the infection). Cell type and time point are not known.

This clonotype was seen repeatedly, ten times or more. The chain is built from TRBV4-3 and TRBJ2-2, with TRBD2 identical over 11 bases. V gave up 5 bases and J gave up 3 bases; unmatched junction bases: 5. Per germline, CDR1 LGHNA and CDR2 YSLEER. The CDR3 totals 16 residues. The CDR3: CASSVLAGADTGELFF. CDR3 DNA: TGCGCCAGCAGCGTACTAGCGGGGGCCGACACCGGGGAGCTGTTTTTT.

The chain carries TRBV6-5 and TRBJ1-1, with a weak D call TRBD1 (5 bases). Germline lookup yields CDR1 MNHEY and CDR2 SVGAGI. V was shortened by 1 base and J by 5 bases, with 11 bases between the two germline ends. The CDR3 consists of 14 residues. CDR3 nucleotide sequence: TGTGCCAGCAGTTACTGGAAAGGGGATACTGAAGCTTTCTTT. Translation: CASSYWKGDTEAFF.